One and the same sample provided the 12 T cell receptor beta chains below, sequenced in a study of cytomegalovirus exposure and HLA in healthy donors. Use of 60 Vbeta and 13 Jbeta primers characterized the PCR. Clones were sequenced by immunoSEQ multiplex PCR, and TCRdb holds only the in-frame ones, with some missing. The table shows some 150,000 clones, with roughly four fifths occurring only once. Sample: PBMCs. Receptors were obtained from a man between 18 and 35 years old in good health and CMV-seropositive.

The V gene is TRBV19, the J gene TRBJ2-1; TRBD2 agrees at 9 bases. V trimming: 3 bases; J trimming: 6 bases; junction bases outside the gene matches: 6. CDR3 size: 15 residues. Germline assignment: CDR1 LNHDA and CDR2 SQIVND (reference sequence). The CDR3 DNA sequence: TGTGCCAGTAGTATCGGTAGCGGGAGCTCCAATGAGCAGTTCTTC. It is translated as CASSIGSGSSNEQFF.

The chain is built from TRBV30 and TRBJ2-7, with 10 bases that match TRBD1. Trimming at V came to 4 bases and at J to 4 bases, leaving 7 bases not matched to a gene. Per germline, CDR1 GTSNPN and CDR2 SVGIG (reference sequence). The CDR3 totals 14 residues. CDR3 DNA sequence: TGTGCCTGGATTGAGACAGGGGGCGCGTACGAGCAGTACTTC. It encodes CAWIETGGAYEQYF.

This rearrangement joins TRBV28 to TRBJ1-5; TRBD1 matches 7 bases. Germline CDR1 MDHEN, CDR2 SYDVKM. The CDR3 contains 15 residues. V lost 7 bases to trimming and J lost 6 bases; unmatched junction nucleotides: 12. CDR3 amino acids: CASITTGQLIQPQHF. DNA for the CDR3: TGTGCCAGCATTACAACGGGACAGTTAATTCAGCCCCAGCATTTT.

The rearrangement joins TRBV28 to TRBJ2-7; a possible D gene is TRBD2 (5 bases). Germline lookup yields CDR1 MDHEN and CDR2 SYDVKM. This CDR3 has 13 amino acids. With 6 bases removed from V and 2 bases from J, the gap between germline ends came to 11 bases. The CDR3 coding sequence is TGTGCCAGCAGGCGGACTTTTCCCTACGAGCAGTACTTC. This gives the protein CASRRTFPYEQYF.

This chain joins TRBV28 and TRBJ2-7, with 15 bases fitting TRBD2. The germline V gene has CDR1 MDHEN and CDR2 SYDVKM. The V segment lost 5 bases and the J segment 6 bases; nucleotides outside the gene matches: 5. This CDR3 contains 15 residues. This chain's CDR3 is CASSTRTSGRAEQYF. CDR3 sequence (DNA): TGTGCCAGCAGTACCAGGACTAGCGGGAGGGCCGAGCAGTACTTC.

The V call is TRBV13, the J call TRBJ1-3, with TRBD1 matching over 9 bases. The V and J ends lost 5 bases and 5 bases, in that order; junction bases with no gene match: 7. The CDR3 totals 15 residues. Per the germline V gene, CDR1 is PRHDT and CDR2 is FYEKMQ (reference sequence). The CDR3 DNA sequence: TGTGCCAGCAGCATGGACAGGGGAACCCGAAACACCATATATTTT. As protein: CASSMDRGTRNTIYF.

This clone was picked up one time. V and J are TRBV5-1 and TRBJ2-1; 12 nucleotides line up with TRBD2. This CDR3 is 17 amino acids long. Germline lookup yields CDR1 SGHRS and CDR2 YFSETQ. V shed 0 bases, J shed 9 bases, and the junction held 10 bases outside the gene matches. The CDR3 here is CASSLASRLAGVREQFF. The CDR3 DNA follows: TGCGCCAGCAGCTTGGCCAGCAGACTAGCGGGAGTACGTGAGCAGTTCTTC.

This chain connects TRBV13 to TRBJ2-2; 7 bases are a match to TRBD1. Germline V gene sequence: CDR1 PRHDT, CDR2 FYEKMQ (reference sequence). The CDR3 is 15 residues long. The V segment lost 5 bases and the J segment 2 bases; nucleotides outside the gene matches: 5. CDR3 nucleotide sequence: TGTGCCAGCAGCCTGGGGACAGCTAACACCGGGGAGCTGTTTTTT. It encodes CASSLGTANTGELFF.

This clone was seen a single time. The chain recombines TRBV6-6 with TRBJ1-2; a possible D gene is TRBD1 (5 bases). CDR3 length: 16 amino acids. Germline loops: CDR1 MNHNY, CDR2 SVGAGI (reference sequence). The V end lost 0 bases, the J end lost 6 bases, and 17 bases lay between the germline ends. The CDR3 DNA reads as TGTGCCAGCAGTTACTCCGGAAGGGGCGCAAGGGATGGCTACACCTTC. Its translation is CASSYSGRGARDGYTF.

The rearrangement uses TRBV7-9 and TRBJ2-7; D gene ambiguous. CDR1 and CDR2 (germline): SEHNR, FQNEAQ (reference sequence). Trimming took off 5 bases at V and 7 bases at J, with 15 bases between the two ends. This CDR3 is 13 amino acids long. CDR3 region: CASSLDPLQEQYF. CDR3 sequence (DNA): TGTGCCAGCAGCCTCGATCCGCTACAGGAGCAGTACTTC.

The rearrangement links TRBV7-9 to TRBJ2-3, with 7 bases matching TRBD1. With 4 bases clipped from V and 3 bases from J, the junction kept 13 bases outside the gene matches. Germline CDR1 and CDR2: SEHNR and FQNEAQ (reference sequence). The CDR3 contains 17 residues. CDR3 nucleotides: TGTGCCAGCAGCTATCCACAGGGGCGAGATGTGACAGATACGCAGTATTTT. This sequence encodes CASSYPQGRDVTDTQYF.

The CDR3 region has the DNA TGTGCCAGCAGCCCGAGCGGGGGCTCTGGAAACACCATATATTTT. Translation: CASSPSGGSGNTIYF. The gene calls are TRBV7-9 and TRBJ1-3; D is perhaps TRBD1 (5 bases). CDR1 is SEHNR, CDR2 FQNEAQ, per germline (reference sequence). V lost 5 bases and J lost 0, with 11 bases in between. This CDR3 comprises 15 residues.